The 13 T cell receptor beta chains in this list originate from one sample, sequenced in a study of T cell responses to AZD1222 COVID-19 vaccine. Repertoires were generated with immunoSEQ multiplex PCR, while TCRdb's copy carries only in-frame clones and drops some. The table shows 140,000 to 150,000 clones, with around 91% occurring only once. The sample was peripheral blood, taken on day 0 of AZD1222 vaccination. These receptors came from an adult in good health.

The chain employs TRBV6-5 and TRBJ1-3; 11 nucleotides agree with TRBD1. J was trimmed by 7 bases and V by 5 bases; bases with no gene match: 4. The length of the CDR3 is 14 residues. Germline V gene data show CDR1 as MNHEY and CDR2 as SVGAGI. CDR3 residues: CASSRGQGANTIYF. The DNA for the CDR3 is TGTGCCAGCAGTCGAGGACAGGGGGCGAACACCATATATTTT.

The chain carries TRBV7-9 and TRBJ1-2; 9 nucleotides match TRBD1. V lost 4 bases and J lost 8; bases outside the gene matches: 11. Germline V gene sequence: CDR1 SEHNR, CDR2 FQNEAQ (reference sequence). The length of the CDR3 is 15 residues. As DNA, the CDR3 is TGTGCCAGCAGCTCTCCCGGGACAGGGTCTTTGGGCTACACCTTC. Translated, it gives CASSSPGTGSLGYTF.

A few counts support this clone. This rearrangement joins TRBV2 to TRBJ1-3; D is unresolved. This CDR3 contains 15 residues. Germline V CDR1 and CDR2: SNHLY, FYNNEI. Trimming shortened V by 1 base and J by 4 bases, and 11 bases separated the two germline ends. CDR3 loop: CASSEGEGRGNTIYF. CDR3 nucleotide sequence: TGTGCCAGCAGTGAAGGAGAGGGAAGGGGAAACACCATATATTTT.

The CDR3 reads CASSLGVGKRELFF. The CDR3 DNA reads as TGTGCCAGCAGCTTAGGGGTCGGGAAGCGGGAGCTGTTTTTT. The V gene is TRBV11-2, the J gene TRBJ2-2, with D possibly TRBD2 on 5 matching bases. Germline V CDR1 and CDR2: SGHAT, FQNNGV. V shed 1 base and J shed 9 bases, with 12 bases lying between them. The length of the CDR3 is 14 residues.

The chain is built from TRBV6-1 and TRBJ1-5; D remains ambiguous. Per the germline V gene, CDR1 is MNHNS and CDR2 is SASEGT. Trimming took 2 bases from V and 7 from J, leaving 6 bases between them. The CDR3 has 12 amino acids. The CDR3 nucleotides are TGTGCCAGCAGTGAATGGTACCAGCCCCAGCATTTT. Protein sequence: CASSEWYQPQHF.

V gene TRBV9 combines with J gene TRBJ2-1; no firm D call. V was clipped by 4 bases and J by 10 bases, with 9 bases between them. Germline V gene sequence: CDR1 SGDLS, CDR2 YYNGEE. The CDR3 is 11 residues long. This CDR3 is CASSPSPEQFF. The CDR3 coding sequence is TGTGCCAGCAGCCCATCCCCCGAGCAGTTCTTC. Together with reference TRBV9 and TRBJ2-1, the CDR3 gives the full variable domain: DSGVTQTPKHLITATGQRVTLRCSPRSGDLSVYWYQQSLDQGLQFLIQYYNGEERAKGNILERFSAQQFPDLHSELNLSSLELGDSALYFCASSPSPEQFFGPGTRLTVL.

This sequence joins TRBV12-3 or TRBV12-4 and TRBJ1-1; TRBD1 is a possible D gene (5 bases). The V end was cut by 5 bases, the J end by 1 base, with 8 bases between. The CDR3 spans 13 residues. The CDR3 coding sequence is TGTGCCAGCAGTCTACAGGAGAACACTGAAGCTTTCTTT. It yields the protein CASSLQENTEAFF.

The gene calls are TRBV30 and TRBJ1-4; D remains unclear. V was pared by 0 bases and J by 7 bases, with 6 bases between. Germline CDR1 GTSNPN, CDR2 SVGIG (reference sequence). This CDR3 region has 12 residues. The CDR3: CAWSVLPEKLFF. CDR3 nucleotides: TGTGCCTGGAGTGTACTTCCTGAAAAACTGTTTTTT.

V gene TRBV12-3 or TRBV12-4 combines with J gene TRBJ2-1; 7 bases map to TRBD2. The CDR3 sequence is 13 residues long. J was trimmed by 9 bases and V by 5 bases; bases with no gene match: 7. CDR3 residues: CASSPGGRGEQFF. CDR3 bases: TGTGCCAGCAGTCCGGGAGGCCGGGGTGAGCAGTTCTTC.

For the CDR3, the DNA is TGTGCCAGCAGCCCAACAGCCGACACAGGACAGTTCTCCTACGAGCAGTACTTC. Residues: CASSPTADTGQFSYEQYF. This chain uses TRBV7-9 with TRBJ2-7, with a tentative D call TRBD1 (6 bases). Germline lookup yields CDR1 SEHNR and CDR2 FQNEAQ (reference sequence). The CDR3 runs to 18 residues. V was trimmed by 5 bases and J by 0 bases, leaving 23 bases between them.

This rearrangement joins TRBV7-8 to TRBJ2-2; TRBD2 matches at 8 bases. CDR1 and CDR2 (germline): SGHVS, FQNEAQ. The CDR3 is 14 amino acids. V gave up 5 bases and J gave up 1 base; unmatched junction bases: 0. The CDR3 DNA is TGTGCCAGCAGCCGGGGGGGGAACACCGGGGAGCTGTTTTTT. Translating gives CASSRGGNTGELFF.

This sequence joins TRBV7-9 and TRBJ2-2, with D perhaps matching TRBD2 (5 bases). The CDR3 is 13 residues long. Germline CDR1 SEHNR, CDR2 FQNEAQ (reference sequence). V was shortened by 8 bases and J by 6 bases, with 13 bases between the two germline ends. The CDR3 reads CASLGPGAGELFF. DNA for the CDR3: TGTGCCAGCCTTGGCCCCGGGGCCGGGGAGCTGTTTTTT. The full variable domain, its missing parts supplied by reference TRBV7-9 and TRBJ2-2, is DTGVSQNPRHKITKRGQNVTFRCDPISEHNRLYWYRQTLGQGPEFLTYFQNEAQLEKSRLLSDRFSAERPKGSFSTLEIQRTEQGDSAMYLCASLGPGAGELFFGEGSRLTVL.

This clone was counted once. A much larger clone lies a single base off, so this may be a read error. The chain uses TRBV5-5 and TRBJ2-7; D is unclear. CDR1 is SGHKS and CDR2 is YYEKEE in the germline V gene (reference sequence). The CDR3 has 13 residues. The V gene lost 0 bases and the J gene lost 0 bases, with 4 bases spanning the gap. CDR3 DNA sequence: TGTGCCAGCAGCTTGGGTTACTCCTACGAGCAGTACTTC. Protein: CASSLGYSYEQYF.